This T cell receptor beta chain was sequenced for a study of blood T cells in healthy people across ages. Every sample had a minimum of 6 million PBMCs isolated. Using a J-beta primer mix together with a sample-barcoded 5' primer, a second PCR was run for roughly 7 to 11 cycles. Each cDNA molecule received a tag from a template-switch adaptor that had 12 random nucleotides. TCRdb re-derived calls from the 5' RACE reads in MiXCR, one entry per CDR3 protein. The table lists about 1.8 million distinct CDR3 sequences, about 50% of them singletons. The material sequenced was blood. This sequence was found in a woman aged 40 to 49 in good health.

DNA of the CDR3: TGCGCCAGCAGCAAGAGAGTCAGCGCTGGGGCCAACGTCCTGACTTTC. Translation gives CASSKRVSAGANVLTF. The chain employs TRBV4-3 and TRBJ2-6; D remains ambiguous. From germline, CDR1 is LGHNA and CDR2 YSLEER. V gave up 5 bases and J gave up 2 bases, with 13 bases separating them. The CDR3 runs to 16 residues.